The 26 T cell receptor beta chains below all came from one sample that was sequenced in a study of blood T cell repertoires in COVID-19. TCRdb keeps only in-frame clones here, not all; method: immunoSEQ multiplex PCR. The data show 97,000 or so clones, just over 90% seen once. Sample: peripheral blood. Receptor source: a man between 50 and 59 years old with acute or convalescent COVID-19.

This chain joins TRBV5-6 and TRBJ1-1; 8 nucleotides agree with TRBD1. Per the germline V gene, CDR1 is SGHDT and CDR2 is YYEEEE. The CDR3 is 14 residues long. With V trimmed by 2 bases and J by 3 bases, 3 bases remained unmatched. The CDR3 loop is CASSFGQGDTEAFF. The CDR3 DNA reads as TGTGCCAGCAGCTTCGGACAGGGCGACACTGAAGCTTTCTTT.

The chain combines TRBV19 with TRBJ1-5; D remains unclear. CDR3 size: 16 residues. Germline V gives CDR1 LNHDA, CDR2 SQIVND (reference sequence). The V and J ends lost 5 bases and 2 bases respectively, with 16 bases between them. The CDR3 is CASSRSASAGNQPQHF. CDR3 nucleotides: TGTGCCAGTAGTCGCAGCGCGTCGGCAGGCAATCAGCCCCAGCATTTT.

In its sample, this clone was seen once. V usage is TRBV29-1 and J usage is TRBJ1-5, with 9 positions matching TRBD1. Losses at the gene ends were 5 bases for V and 6 bases for J; bases not matched to a gene: 8. The CDR3 covers 14 residues. CDR1 SQVTM and CDR2 ANQGSEA come from the germline V gene. This chain's CDR3 is CSVSDRGLRQPQHF. CDR3 nucleotide sequence: TGCAGCGTTTCGGACAGGGGACTACGTCAGCCCCAGCATTTT.

This chain uses TRBV7-8 with TRBJ2-4; the match to TRBD2 covers 10 bases. Germline V gives CDR1 SGHVS, CDR2 FQNEAQ. The CDR3 contains 18 residues. V dropped 2 bases and J dropped 0; count of bases not matched to a gene: 7. The CDR3 region is CASSLRGLAELAKNIQYF. CDR3 bases: TGTGCCAGCAGCTTACGAGGACTAGCGGAGCTAGCCAAAAACATTCAGTACTTC. The whole variable domain, remainder taken from reference TRBV7-8 and TRBJ2-4, is GAGVSQSPRYKVAKRGQDVALRCDPISGHVSLFWYQQALGQGPEFLTYFQNEAQLDKSGLPSDRFFAERPEGSVSTLKIQRTQQEDSAVYLCASSLRGLAELAKNIQYFGAGTRLSVL.

This clone was counted between two and nine times. The chain links TRBV10-1 to TRBJ2-1; 7 bases agree with TRBD2. Germline values: CDR1 WNHNN, CDR2 SYGVQD (reference sequence). V was clipped by 5 bases and J by 6 bases; unmatched bases: 7. There are 14 residues in the CDR3. The CDR3 protein is CASSTSVEANEQFF. The CDR3 nucleotides are TGCGCCAGCAGTACTAGCGTAGAGGCCAATGAGCAGTTCTTC.

The chain recombines TRBV3-1 (or the pseudogene TRBV3-2) with TRBJ1-1; 8 bases agree with TRBD1. CDR3 length equals 14 residues. Trimming removed 1 base from V and 6 bases from J; junction bases left unmatched: 4. Germline loops: CDR1 LGHDT, CDR2 YNNKEL (reference sequence). DNA of the CDR3: TGTGCCAGCAGCCAAGGTGACAGGGGCGCTGAAGCTTTCTTT. Encoded protein: CASSQGDRGAEAFF.

This clone was seen a handful of times. This chain joins TRBV7-2 and TRBJ2-2; tentatively, D is TRBD2 (5 bases). CDR1 and CDR2 from the germline V gene are SGHTA and FQGNSA. This CDR3 contains 14 residues. The ends were cut back, 5 bases at V and 6 bases at J, with 13 bases in the middle. Here the CDR3 reads CASSPAGLPGELFF. The CDR3 DNA is TGTGCCAGCAGCCCGGCCGGACTGCCCGGGGAGCTGTTTTTT.

This chain connects TRBV5-4 to TRBJ1-1; D is perhaps TRBD1 (5 bases). Germline lookup yields CDR1 SGHNT and CDR2 YYREEE (reference sequence). The CDR3 has 14 residues. Trimming shortened V by 4 bases and J by 8 bases, and 18 bases separated the two germline ends. The CDR3 loop is CASSPRSKGAEAFF. In DNA form, the CDR3 reads TGTGCCAGCAGCCCCCGGTCTAAAGGGGCGGAAGCTTTCTTT.

The rearrangement joins TRBV7-9 to TRBJ1-2; D unclear. The CDR3 contains 14 residues. The V end lost 1 base, the J end lost 8 bases, and 14 bases lay between the germline ends. Per the germline V gene, CDR1 is SEHNR and CDR2 is FQNEAQ (reference sequence). The CDR3 here is CASSLELGLEGYTF. For the CDR3, the DNA is TGTGCCAGCAGCTTAGAACTGGGCCTCGAGGGCTACACCTTC.

The chain is built from TRBV18 and TRBJ1-6; D is possibly TRBD1 (6 bases). The germline V gene encodes CDR1 KGHSH and CDR2 LQKENI. V was trimmed by 2 bases and J by 3 bases, leaving 8 bases between them. This CDR3 contains 15 residues. CDR3 loop: CASSPYRDYNSPLHF. Here the CDR3 DNA reads TGTGCCAGCTCACCATACAGGGACTATAATTCACCCCTCCACTTT. Filled out from reference TRBV18 and TRBJ1-6, the complete variable domain reads NAGVMQNPRHLVRRRGQEARLRCSPMKGHSHVYWYRQLPEEGLKFMVYLQKENIIDESGMPKERFSAEFPKEGPSILRIQQVVRGDSAAYFCASSPYRDYNSPLHFGNGTRLTVT.

V usage is TRBV12-3 or TRBV12-4 and J usage is TRBJ2-7; tentative D call: TRBD2 (6 bases). CDR3 size: 12 residues. V was clipped by 1 base and J by 6 bases, with 7 bases between them. Here the CDR3 DNA reads TGTGCCAGCAGTTTAGGGGGACTCGAGCAGTACTTC. Amino acid sequence: CASSLGGLEQYF.

This chain links TRBV6-5 with TRBJ1-3; TRBD1 might be the D (5 bases). The CDR3 loop spans 15 amino acids. Germline V gene data show CDR1 as MNHEY and CDR2 as SVGAGI. Between the trimmed V and J ends, which lost 6 bases and 0 bases, there was a span of 12 bases. CDR3 protein: CASSRDSPSGNTIYF. The CDR3 DNA follows: TGTGCCAGCAGCCGGGACTCACCCTCTGGAAACACCATATATTTT.

The chain links TRBV5-1 to TRBJ1-1; TRBD1 matches 9 bases. The CDR3 spans 16 residues. V was clipped by 2 bases and J by 1 base; unmatched bases: 6. The germline gives CDR1 SGHRS, CDR2 YFSETQ. The CDR3 spells CASSFITGGRNTEAFF. CDR3 DNA: TGCGCCAGCAGCTTTATAACAGGGGGCCGGAACACTGAAGCTTTCTTT.

The CDR3 coding sequence is TGTGCCATCTCGACAGGGGGCACTACTAACTATGGCTACACCTTC. Translation: CAISTGGTTNYGYTF. The genes are TRBV10-3 and TRBJ1-2; TRBD1 matches at 10 bases. Germline lookup yields CDR1 ENHRY and CDR2 SYGVKD. Unmatched junction bases numbered 6, after V lost 8 bases and J lost 0 bases. The CDR3 spans 15 residues.

Of note for this clone: This CDR3 is also generated by other DNA sequences in the sample. This chain uses TRBV13 with TRBJ2-2; possible D gene TRBD1, 5 bases. The germline gives CDR1 PRHDT, CDR2 FYEKMQ (reference sequence). The V end was cut by 3 bases, the J end by 4 bases, with 9 bases between. The CDR3 runs 14 residues. The CDR3 DNA reads TGTGCCAGCAGCTTGGGGCGGAGCACCGGGGAGCTGTTTTTT. Translated, it gives CASSLGRSTGELFF.

The J gene is TRBJ2-5, the V gene TRBV7-7; D is undetermined. V was cut by 2 bases and J by 7 bases, with 8 bases left in between. CDR1 and CDR2 from the germline V gene are SSHAT and FNYEAQ (reference sequence). CDR3 length: 12 residues. Here the CDR3 DNA reads TGTGCCAGCAGCTTACGAGTTGGGACCCAGTACTTC. This gives the protein CASSLRVGTQYF.

This clone was detected once. The chain uses TRBV27 and TRBJ2-4, with a possible D match to TRBD1 (6 bases). Trimming stripped 5 bases from V and 6 bases from J, with 20 bases between. CDR1 and CDR2 (germline): MNHEY, SMNVEV (reference sequence). CDR3 length: 16 residues. This chain's CDR3 is CASSTLDSVAGNIQYF. CDR3 nucleotides: TGTGCCAGCAGTACATTGGACAGCGTGGCGGGAAACATTCAGTACTTC.

The V and J genes are TRBV11-2 and TRBJ1-1; D is possibly TRBD1 (5 bases). The CDR3 spans 18 residues. Germline V CDR1 and CDR2: SGHAT, FQNNGV. The V gene lost 5 bases and the J gene lost 0 bases, with 22 bases spanning the gap. This CDR3 reads CASSPLGGDEGMNTEAFF. The DNA of the CDR3 is TGTGCCAGCAGCCCCCTGGGGGGGGACGAGGGAATGAACACTGAAGCTTTCTTT.

This chain links TRBV6-5 with TRBJ1-2; maybe TRBD1 (5 bases). The length of the CDR3 is 16 residues. The germline V and J ends were trimmed by 0 bases and 2 bases, with 13 bases remaining between them. Germline lookup yields CDR1 MNHEY and CDR2 SVGAGI. The DNA for the CDR3 is TGTGCCAGCAGTTACTCGTTCCGGGAGGGGAACTATGGCTACACCTTC. It codes for CASSYSFREGNYGYTF.

The rearrangement links TRBV24-1 to TRBJ2-1; 10 bases agree with TRBD2. The ends lost 3 bases at V and 9 bases at J; junction bases unmatched: 4. This CDR3 is 14 amino acids long. CDR1 is KGHDR and CDR2 is SFDVKD in the germline V gene. CDR3 region: CATSDGLAGAEQFF. For the CDR3, the DNA is TGTGCCACCAGTGATGGGCTAGCGGGAGCTGAGCAGTTCTTC.

In its sample, this clone was seen once. CDR3 bases: TGTGCCAGCTCACCCGCGGGAAACACCATATATTTT. Encoded protein: CASSPAGNTIYF. The V gene is TRBV18, the J gene TRBJ1-3; D ambiguous. Trimming took 3 bases from V and 4 from J, leaving 4 bases between them. Germline assignment: CDR1 KGHSH and CDR2 LQKENI. The CDR3 is 12 amino acids.

The V call is TRBV11-2, the J call TRBJ2-1; D is possibly TRBD1 (5 bases). V was cut by 5 bases and J by 0 bases, with 11 bases left in between. CDR3 length: 15 amino acids. Germline CDR1 is SGHAT and CDR2 is FQNNGV. In DNA, the CDR3 is TGTGCCAGCAGCCCAGGGTCATTCTCCTACAATGAGCAGTTCTTC. This encodes CASSPGSFSYNEQFF.

The chain combines TRBV27 with TRBJ1-6, with no clear D. CDR1 and CDR2 (germline): MNHEY, SMNVEV (reference sequence). Trimming cost V 5 bases and J 9 bases, with 11 bases left between them. This CDR3 contains 13 residues. This CDR3 reads CASSPQAGSPLHF. The CDR3 region has the DNA TGTGCCAGCAGTCCGCAGGCCGGTTCACCCCTCCACTTT.

V usage is TRBV18 and J usage is TRBJ2-7, with 11 positions matching TRBD2. Germline values: CDR1 KGHSH, CDR2 LQKENI. Trimming took 0 bases from V and 4 from J; bases not matched to a gene: 5. CDR3 length: 16 amino acids. The CDR3 here is CASSPPTSGTSYEQYF. CDR3 in DNA: TGTGCCAGCTCACCACCGACTAGCGGGACCAGTTACGAGCAGTACTTC.

The chain carries TRBV9 and TRBJ1-1; no clear D. This CDR3 is 15 amino acids long. Between the trimmed V and J ends, which lost 0 bases and 4 bases, there was a span of 13 bases. The germline V gene encodes CDR1 SGDLS and CDR2 YYNGEE. The CDR3 loop reads CASSVVTAGGTEAFF. The DNA of the CDR3 is TGTGCCAGCAGCGTAGTAACAGCAGGAGGCACTGAAGCTTTCTTT.

This rearrangement joins TRBV5-1 to TRBJ1-4, with 8 bases identical to TRBD1. J lost 5 bases, V lost 6 bases, and 9 bases had no gene match. Germline-derived CDR1 and CDR2 are SGHRS and YFSETQ. CDR3 length: 15 residues. The CDR3 nucleotides are TGCGCCAGCAAGCTATATGGACAGGGAAATGAAAAACTGTTTTTT. The encoded protein is CASKLYGQGNEKLFF.